These T cell receptor beta chains were read from a single sample in a study of vaccination effects on CD4 cells after COVID-19. Clones were read by immunoSEQ multiplex PCR, and TCRdb kept only the in-frame ones, dropping some. The repertoire holds some 22,000 clones, with 73% as singletons. No antigen has been identified for these receptors. Sequencing used CD4+ T cells from PBMCs cultured with SARS-CoV-2 spike peptides, obtained before COVID-19 vaccination. The receptors stem from a human donor who received a COVID-19 vaccine. Each CDR3 is given with its conserved first and last residue. D genes are given only for firm matches. Clone size is given for some rows only: seen once, a few or many times, or a class if the clone is expanded.

abundance	d_gene	len	v_gene	j_gene	CDR3aa	CDR3nt
NA	TRBD1	16	TRBV5-1	TRBJ2-7	CASSLTPRDSSYEQYF	TGCGCCAGCAGCTTGACCCCCCGGGACAGCTCCTACGAGCAGTACTTC
NA	NA	11	TRBV28	TRBJ1-1	CASRSVQWAFF	TGTGCCAGCAGGTCAGTCCAGTGGGCTTTCTTT
NA	TRBD1	14	TRBV4-1	TRBJ2-2	CASSPGPRQGVLFF	TGCGCCAGCAGCCCAGGGCCCAGACAGGGCGTGCTGTTTTTT
NA	TRBD1	13	TRBV2	TRBJ1-2	CASSTGTEYGYTF	TGTGCCAGCAGTACCGGGACAGAGTATGGCTACACCTTC
NA	NA	15	TRBV6-5	TRBJ2-3	CASSFRGAVLDTQYF	TGTGCCAGCAGTTTCCGCGGGGCCGTTTTAGATACGCAGTATTTT
NA	NA	15	TRBV2	TRBJ1-4	CASSEFGTDNEKLFF	TGTGCCAGCAGTGAATTTGGGACCGACAATGAAAAACTGTTTTTT
NA	NA	15	TRBV6-5	TRBJ1-3	CASTGEPYSGNTIYF	TGTGCCAGCACGGGGGAGCCTTACTCTGGAAACACCATATATTTT
once	NA	12	TRBV5-4	TRBJ2-7	CASSSTPTEQYF	TGTGCCAGCAGCTCTACTCCGACCGAGCAGTACTTC
NA	NA	13	TRBV12-3/TRBV12-4	TRBJ1-2	CASRPSDHYGYTF	TGTGCCAGCAGGCCGTCCGACCACTATGGCTACACCTTC
NA	NA	12	TRBV7-2	TRBJ2-1	CASSFPDREQFF	TGTGCCAGCAGCTTTCCCGACAGGGAGCAGTTCTTC
NA	NA	14	TRBV2	TRBJ1-2	CASSEFRAAMGYTF	TGTGCCAGCAGTGAATTTCGGGCGGCGATGGGCTACACCTTC
NA	NA	12	TRBV6-5	TRBJ1-2	CASHTDFYGYTF	TGTGCCAGCCATACAGACTTCTATGGCTACACCTTC
NA	NA	13	TRBV5-1	TRBJ2-5	CASSPWTEETQYF	TGCGCCAGCAGCCCTTGGACAGAAGAGACCCAGTACTTC
NA	NA	15	TRBV5-1	TRBJ2-3	CASRWGVDTADTQYF	TGCGCCAGCAGGTGGGGGGTGGATACTGCGGATACGCAGTATTTT
NA	TRBD1	15	TRBV5-1	TRBJ1-1	CASRRSGTENTEAFF	TGCGCCAGCCGCCGATCCGGGACAGAGAACACTGAAGCTTTCTTT
few	NA	14	TRBV7-6	TRBJ1-5	CASSPRGGEQPQHF	TGTGCCAGCAGCCCTCGGGGGGGGGAGCAGCCCCAGCATTTT
NA	TRBD1	14	TRBV9	TRBJ1-1	CASSVVGRGSEAFF	TGTGCCAGCAGCGTAGTGGGCAGGGGGAGTGAAGCTTTCTTT
NA	NA	14	TRBV6-5	TRBJ1-3	CASVRDLSGNTIYF	TGTGCCAGCGTCCGGGACCTCTCTGGAAACACCATATATTTT
NA	NA	16	TRBV7-6	TRBJ2-3	CASSKTTSPSTDTQYF	TGTGCCAGCAGCAAGACGACTAGTCCGAGCACAGATACGCAGTATTTT
NA	NA	14	TRBV27	TRBJ2-3	CASSWGPHTDTQYF	TGTGCCAGCAGTTGGGGCCCCCACACAGATACGCAGTATTTT
NA	NA	13	TRBV5-4	TRBJ1-1	CASSLVGTVGTFF	TGTGCCAGCAGCTTGGTAGGGACCGTGGGAACTTTCTTT
NA	NA	16	TRBV6-5	TRBJ2-1	CASSYSGGLSYNEQFF	TGTGCCAGCAGTTACTCGGGGGGATTATCCTACAATGAGCAGTTCTTC
NA	NA	13	TRBV6-2/TRBV6-3	TRBJ1-2	CASSWDIAYGYTF	TGTGCCAGCAGTTGGGACATTGCCTATGGCTACACCTTC
few	TRBD2	18	TRBV10-2	TRBJ2-4	CASSEGVGAGGAKNIQYF	TGCGCCAGCAGTGAGGGAGTGGGAGCGGGAGGGGCCAAAAACATTCAGTACTTC
NA	NA	17	TRBV5-1	TRBJ2-3	CASSLPPDWWNADTQYF	TGCGCCAGCAGCTTGCCCCCGGACTGGTGGAATGCAGATACGCAGTATTTT
NA	NA	16	TRBV30	TRBJ1-2	CAWRPQTDTLNYGYTF	TGTGCCTGGAGGCCGCAGACGGACACCCTTAACTATGGCTACACCTTC
NA	TRBD1	15	TRBV6-5	TRBJ1-1	CASRHIQGADTEAFF	TGTGCCAGCAGACACATACAGGGGGCGGACACTGAAGCTTTCTTT
NA	TRBD2	17	TRBV7-8	TRBJ2-5	CASSLYSRTSGGETQYF	TGTGCCAGCAGCTTATATTCGAGGACTAGCGGGGGAGAGACCCAGTACTTC